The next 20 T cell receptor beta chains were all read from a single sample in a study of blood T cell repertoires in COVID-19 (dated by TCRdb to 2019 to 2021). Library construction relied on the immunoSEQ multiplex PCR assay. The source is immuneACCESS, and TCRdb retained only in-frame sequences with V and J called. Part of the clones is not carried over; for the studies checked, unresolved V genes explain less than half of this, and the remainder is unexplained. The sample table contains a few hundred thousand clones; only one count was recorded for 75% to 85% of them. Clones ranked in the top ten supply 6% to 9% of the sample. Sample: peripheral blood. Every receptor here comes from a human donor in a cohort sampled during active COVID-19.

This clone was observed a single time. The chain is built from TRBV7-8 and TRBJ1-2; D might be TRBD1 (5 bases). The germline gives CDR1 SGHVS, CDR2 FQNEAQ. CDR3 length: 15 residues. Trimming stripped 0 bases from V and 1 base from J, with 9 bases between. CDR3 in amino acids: CASSLAQTDNYGYTF. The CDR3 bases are TGTGCCAGCAGCTTAGCCCAGACAGATAACTATGGCTACACCTTC.

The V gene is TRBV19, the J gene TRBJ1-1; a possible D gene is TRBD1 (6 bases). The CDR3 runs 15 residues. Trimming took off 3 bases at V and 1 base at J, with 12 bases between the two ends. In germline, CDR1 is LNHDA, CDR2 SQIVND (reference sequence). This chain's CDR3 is CASSMNREGNTEAFF. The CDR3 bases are TGTGCCAGTAGTATGAACAGGGAGGGGAACACTGAAGCTTTCTTT. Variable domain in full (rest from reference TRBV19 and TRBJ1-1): DGGITQSPKYLFRKEGQNVTLSCEQNLNHDAMYWYRQDPGQGLRLIYYSQIVNDFQKGDIAEGYSVSREKKESFPLTVTSAQKNPTAFYLCASSMNREGNTEAFFGQGTRLTVV.

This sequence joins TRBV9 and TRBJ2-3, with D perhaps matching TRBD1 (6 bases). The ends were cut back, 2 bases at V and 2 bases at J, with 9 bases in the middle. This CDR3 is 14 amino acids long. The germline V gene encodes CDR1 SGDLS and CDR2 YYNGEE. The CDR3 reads CASSVQGTTDTQYF. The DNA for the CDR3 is TGTGCCAGCAGCGTCCAGGGGACCACAGATACGCAGTATTTT.

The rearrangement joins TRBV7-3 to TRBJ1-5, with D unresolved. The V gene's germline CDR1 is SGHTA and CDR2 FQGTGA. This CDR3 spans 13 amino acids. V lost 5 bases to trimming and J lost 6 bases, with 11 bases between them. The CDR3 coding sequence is TGTGCCAGCAGCGCCTATTATGGTCAGCCCCAGCATTTT. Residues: CASSAYYGQPQHF.

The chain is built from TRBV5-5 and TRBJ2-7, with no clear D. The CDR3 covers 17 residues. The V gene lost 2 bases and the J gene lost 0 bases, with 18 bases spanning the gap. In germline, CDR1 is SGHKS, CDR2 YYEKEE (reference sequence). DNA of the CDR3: TGTGCCAGCAGCTTCGGCTTGCAGGCCGGCACCTCCTACGAGCAGTACTTC. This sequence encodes CASSFGLQAGTSYEQYF.

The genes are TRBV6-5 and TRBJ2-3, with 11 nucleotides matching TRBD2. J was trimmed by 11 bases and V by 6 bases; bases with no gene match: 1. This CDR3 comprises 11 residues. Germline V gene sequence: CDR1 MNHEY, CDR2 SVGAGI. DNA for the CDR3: TGTGCCAGCAGACTAGCGGGGGAGCAGTATTTT. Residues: CASRLAGEQYF.

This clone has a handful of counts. CDR3 in amino acids: CAWSAGGMGTDTQYF. CDR3 coding DNA: TGTGCCTGGAGTGCAGGAGGTATGGGGACAGATACGCAGTATTTT. The V gene is TRBV30, the J gene TRBJ2-3; TRBD2 might be the D (5 bases). Germline V gene sequence: CDR1 GTSNPN, CDR2 SVGIG (reference sequence). Trimming took 1 base from V and 3 from J, leaving 14 bases between them. The CDR3 contains 15 residues.

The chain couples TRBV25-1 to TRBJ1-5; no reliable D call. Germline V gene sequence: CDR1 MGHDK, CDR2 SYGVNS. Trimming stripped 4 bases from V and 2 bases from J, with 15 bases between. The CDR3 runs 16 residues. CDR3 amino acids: CASSGHQGAGNQPQHF. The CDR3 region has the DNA TGTGCCAGCAGTGGCCATCAAGGAGCGGGCAATCAGCCCCAGCATTTT.

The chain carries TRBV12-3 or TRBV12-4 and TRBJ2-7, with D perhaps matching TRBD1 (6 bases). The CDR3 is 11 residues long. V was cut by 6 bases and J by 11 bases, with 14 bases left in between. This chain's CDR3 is CASSWDIMKYF. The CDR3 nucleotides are TGTGCCAGCAGCTGGGACATAATGAAGTACTTC.

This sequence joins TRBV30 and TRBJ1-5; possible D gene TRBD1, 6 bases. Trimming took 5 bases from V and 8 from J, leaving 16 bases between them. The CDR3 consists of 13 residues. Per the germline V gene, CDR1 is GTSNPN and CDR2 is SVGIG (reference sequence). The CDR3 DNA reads TGTGCCTGGGGGGACGGGGGGCAAGAGCCCCAGCATTTT. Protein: CAWGDGGQEPQHF.

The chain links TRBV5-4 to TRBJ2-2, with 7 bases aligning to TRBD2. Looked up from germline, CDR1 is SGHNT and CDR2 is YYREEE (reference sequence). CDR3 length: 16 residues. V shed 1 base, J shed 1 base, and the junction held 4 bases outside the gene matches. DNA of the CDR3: TGTGCCAGCAGCTTGCTGGGCGGGGGGAACACCGGGGAGCTGTTTTTT. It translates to CASSLLGGGNTGELFF.

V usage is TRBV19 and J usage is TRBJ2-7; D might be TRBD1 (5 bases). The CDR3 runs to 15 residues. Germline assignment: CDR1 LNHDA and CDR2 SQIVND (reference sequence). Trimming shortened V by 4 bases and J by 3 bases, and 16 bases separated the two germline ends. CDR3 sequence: CASSSFGQGVYEQYF. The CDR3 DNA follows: TGTGCCAGTAGTAGCTTCGGGCAGGGTGTCTACGAGCAGTACTTC.

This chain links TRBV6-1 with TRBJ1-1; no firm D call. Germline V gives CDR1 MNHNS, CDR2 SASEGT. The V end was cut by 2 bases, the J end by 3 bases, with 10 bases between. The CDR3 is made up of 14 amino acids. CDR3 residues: CASSESTAYTEAFF. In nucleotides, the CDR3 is TGTGCCAGCAGTGAATCAACAGCTTACACTGAAGCTTTCTTT.

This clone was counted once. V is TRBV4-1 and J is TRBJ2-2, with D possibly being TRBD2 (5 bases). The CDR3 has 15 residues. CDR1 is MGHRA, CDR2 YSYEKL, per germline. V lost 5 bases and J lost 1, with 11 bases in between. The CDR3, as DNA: TGCGCCAGCAGCGAATGGGAGCGGAACACCGGGGAGCTGTTTTTT. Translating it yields CASSEWERNTGELFF.

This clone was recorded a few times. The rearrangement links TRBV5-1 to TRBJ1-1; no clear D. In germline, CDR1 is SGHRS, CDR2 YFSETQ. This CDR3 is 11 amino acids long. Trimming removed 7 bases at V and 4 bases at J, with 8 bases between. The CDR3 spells CASLSTTEAFF. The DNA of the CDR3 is TGCGCCAGCCTATCAACCACTGAAGCTTTCTTT.

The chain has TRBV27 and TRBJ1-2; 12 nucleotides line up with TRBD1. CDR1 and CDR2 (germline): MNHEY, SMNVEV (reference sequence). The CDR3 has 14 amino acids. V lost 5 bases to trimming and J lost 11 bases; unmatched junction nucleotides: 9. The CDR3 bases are TGTGCCAGCAGTGTGGGGACAGGGGGCTTTGGATACACCTTC. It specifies CASSVGTGGFGYTF.

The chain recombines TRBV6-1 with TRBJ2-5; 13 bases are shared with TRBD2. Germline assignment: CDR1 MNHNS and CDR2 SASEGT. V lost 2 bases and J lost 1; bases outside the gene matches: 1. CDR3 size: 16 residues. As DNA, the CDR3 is TGTGCCAGCAGTGAATGGACTAGCGGGGGCCAAGAGACCCAGTACTTC. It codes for CASSEWTSGGQETQYF.

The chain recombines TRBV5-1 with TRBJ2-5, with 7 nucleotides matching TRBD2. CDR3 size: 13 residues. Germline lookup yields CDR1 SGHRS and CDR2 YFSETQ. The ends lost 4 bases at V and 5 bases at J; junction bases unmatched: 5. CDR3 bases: TGCGCCAGCAGCACAGGACTAGTCGAGACCCAGTACTTC. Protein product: CASSTGLVETQYF.

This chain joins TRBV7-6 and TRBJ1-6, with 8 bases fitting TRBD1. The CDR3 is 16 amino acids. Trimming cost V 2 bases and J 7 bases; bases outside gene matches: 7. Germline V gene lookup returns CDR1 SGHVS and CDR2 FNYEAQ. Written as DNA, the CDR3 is TGTGCCAGCAGCTTAACGAGGGACAGGCAAAATTCACCCCTCCACTTT. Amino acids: CASSLTRDRQNSPLHF.

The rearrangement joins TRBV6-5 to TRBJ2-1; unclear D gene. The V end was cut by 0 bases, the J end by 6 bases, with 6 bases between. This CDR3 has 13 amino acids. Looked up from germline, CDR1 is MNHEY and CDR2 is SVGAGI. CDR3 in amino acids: CASSYSPGNEQFF. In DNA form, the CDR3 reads TGTGCCAGCAGTTACTCCCCCGGCAATGAGCAGTTCTTC.